The present T cell receptor beta chain was sequenced within a study of blood T cell repertoires in COVID-19 (TCRdb year 2020). Broadly, across the study: Samples covering the acute and convalescent phases of COVID-19 were provided by collaborators in the United States, Italy and Spain. The prospective study material was composed of cDNA or gDNA derived from T cells, B-cell-depleted T cells, or PBMCs. Deeply sampled blood TCRbeta repertoires from subjects exposed to, actively infected with, or recovered from COVID-19 were included in the dataset. The repertoires were made available in a free public database intended to serve as a resource for research on the immune response to SARS-CoV-2. The samples were drawn from the first 160 participants of the ongoing ImmuneRACE study and from some 1,300 subjects provided by 6 global collaborators. Sample metadata almost always included a de-identified subject ID, COVID-19 status, age in years and sex. Where available, HLA class I and class II types were taken from metadata supplied by the sample provider and were not determined by assay-based typing.

The V and J ends are trimmed by 1 base and 5 bases, leaving 11 bases between them. The cysteine opens and the phenylalanine closes a CDR3 of 15 amino acids. Here the CDR3 DNA is all that survives: 45 bases in frame from base 1. The germline V gene provides CDR1 SGHTA and CDR2 FQGTGA. Each collaborating institution followed its own protocols to collect whole blood in K2EDTA tubes. For TCRbeta analysis, collaborators shipped samples in one of three forms: frozen whole blood, isolated PBMCs, or DNA extracted from either of those sample types. General findings and caveats noted by the study authors: The amount of clinical and demographic metadata varied by source and participant and was provided uncurated.

TCRbeta CDR3 regions were amplified from genomic DNA using the immunoSEQ Assay, a bias-controlled multiplex PCR. The original methods were these. Within the assay, amplification of reference gene primers was used to estimate how many nucleated cells each sample contained. Sequence reads were collapsed and filtered to measure the absolute abundance of every unique TCRbeta CDR3 rearrangement. Productive Simpson clonality was computed per sample as the square root of Simpson's diversity index over productive rearrangements. TCRdb mirrors the immuneACCESS table, restricted to in-frame sequences. Some clones are absent from its copies; in checked studies, under half trace to an unresolved V gene, and the reason for the others is unknown. Clonal size and the V and J genes are those of that table, whereas D and trimming came from the DNA. The sample table shows more than 90,000 clones, and 75% to 90% are seen once. The top ten hold 6.5% to 8.5% of the sample.

On this clone: What antigen it recognizes has not been identified. Base qualities are not at hand, and no much larger clone is one base apart.

The sample taken for sequencing was peripheral blood. This chain is built from TRBV7-3 and TRBJ2-2; TRBD2 might be the D gene, on 6 matching bases. The TCR sequence derives from a human donor in a cohort sampled during active COVID-19. The DNA reads as follows: TGTGCCAGCAGCTTAAGGGAGGCGGGAACCGGGGAGCTGTTTTTT. Translated, it reads CASSLREAGTGELFF.